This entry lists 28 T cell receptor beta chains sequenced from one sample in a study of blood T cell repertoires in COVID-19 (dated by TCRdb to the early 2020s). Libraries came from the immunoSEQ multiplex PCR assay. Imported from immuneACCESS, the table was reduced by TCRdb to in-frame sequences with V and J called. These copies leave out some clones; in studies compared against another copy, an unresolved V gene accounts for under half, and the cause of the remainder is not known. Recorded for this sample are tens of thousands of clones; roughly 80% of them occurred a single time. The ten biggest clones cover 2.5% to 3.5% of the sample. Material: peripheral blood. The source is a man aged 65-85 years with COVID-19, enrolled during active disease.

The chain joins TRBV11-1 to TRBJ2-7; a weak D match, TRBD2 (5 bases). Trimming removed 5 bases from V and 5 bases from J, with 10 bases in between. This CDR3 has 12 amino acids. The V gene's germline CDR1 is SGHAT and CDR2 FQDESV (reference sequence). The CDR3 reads CASSASSNEQYF. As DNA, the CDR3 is TGTGCCAGCAGCGCTAGCAGTAACGAGCAGTACTTC.

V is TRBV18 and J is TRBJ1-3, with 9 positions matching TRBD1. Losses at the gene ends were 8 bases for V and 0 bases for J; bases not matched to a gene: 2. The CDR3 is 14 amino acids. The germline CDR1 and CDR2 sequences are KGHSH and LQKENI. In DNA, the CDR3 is TGTGCCAGCGGGACAGGGACCTCTGGAAACACCATATATTTT. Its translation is CASGTGTSGNTIYF.

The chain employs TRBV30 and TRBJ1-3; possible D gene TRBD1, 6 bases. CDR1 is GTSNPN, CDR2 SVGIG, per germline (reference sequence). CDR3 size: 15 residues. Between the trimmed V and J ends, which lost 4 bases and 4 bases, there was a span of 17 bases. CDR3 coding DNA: TGTGCCTGGAACCCGCCTGGGGGCTCAGGAAACACCATATATTTT. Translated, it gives CAWNPPGGSGNTIYF. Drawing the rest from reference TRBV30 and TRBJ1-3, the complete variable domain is SQTIHQWPATLVQPVGSPLSLECTVEGTSNPNLYWYRQAAGRGLQLLFYSVGIGQISSEVPQNLSASRPQDRQFILSSKKLLLSDSGFYLCAWNPPGGSGNTIYFGEGSWLTVV.

The CDR3 DNA sequence: TGCGCCAGCAGCCAAGCTCTGACAGTCCGTGGCTACACCTTC. As protein: CASSQALTVRGYTF. The J gene is TRBJ1-2, the V gene TRBV4-3; possibly TRBD1 for D (5 bases). The CDR3 spans 14 residues. With 1 base removed from V and 7 bases from J, the gap between germline ends came to 13 bases. Germline values: CDR1 LGHNA, CDR2 YSLEER.

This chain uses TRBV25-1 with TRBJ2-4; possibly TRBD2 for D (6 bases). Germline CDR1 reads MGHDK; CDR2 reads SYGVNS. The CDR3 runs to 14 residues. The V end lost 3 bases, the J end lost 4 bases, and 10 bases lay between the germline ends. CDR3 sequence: CASSEPGTKNIQYF. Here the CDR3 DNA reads TGTGCCAGCAGTGAGCCCGGGACTAAAAACATTCAGTACTTC.

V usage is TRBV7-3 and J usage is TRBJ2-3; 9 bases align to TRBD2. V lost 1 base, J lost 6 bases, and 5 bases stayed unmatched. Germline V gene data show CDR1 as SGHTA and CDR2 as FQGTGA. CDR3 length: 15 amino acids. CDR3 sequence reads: CASSLMGLASDTQYF. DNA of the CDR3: TGTGCCAGCAGCTTAATGGGACTAGCCTCTGATACGCAGTATTTT.

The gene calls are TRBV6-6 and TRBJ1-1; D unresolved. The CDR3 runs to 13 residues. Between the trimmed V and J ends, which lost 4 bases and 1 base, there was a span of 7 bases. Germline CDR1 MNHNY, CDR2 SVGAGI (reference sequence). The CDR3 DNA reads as TGTGCCAGCAGTTCCACGGGGAACACTGAAGCTTTCTTT. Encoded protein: CASSSTGNTEAFF.

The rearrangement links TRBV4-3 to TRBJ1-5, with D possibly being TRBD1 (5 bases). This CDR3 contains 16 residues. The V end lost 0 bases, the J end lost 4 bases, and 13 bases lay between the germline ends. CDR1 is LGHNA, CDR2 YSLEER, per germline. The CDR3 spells CASSQDAGWTNQPQHF. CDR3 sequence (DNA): TGCGCCAGCAGCCAAGACGCAGGCTGGACAAATCAGCCCCAGCATTTT.

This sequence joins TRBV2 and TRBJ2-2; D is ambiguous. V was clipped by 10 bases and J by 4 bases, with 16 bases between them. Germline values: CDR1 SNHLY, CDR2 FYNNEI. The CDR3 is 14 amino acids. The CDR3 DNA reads TGTGCCACCAAGAAGGAGCCGGGCACCGGGGAGCTGTTTTTT. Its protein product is CATKKEPGTGELFF.

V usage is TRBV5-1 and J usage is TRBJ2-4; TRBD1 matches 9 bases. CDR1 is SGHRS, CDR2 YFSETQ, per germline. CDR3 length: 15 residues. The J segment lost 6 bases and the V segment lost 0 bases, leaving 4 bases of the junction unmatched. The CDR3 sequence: CASSLGDREGNIQYF. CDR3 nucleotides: TGCGCCAGCAGCTTGGGGGACAGGGAGGGAAACATTCAGTACTTC.

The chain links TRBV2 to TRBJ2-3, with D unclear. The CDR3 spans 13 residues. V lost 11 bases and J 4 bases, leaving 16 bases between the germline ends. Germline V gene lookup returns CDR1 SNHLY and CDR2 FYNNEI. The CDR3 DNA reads TGTGCCTCCACAATCGGGTTTTCAGATACGCAGTATTTT. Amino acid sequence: CASTIGFSDTQYF. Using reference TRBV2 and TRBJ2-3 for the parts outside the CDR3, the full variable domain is EPEVTQTPSHQVTQMGQEVILRCVPISNHLYFYWYRQILGQKVEFLVSFYNNEISEKSEIFDDQFSVERPDGSNFTLKIRSTKLEDSAMYFCASTIGFSDTQYFGPGTRLTVL.

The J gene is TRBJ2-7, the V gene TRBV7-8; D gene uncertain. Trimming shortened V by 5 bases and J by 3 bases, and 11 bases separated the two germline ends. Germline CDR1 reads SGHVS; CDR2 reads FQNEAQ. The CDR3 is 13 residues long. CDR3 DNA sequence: TGTGCCAGCAGCCGCTACCTTAACTACGAGCAGTACTTC. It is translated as CASSRYLNYEQYF.

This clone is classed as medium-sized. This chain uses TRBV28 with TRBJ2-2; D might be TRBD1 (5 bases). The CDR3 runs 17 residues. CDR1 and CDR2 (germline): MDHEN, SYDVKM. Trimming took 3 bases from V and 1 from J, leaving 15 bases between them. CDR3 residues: CASSLSGQRGNTGELFF. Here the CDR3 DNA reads TGTGCCAGCAGTTTGAGTGGGCAAAGGGGGAACACCGGGGAGCTGTTTTTT.

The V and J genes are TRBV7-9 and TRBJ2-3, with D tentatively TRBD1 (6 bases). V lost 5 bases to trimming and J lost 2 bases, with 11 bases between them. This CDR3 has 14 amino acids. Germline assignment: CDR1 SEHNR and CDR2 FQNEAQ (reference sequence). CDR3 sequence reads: CASSAQGTTDTQYF. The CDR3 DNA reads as TGTGCCAGCAGCGCTCAGGGGACCACAGATACGCAGTATTTT.

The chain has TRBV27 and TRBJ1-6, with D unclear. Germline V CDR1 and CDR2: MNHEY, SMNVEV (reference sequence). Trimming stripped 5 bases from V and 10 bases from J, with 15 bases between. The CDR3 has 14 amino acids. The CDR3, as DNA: TGTGCCAGCAGTCCCCGAGGGTTGTACTCACCCCTCCACTTT. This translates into CASSPRGLYSPLHF.

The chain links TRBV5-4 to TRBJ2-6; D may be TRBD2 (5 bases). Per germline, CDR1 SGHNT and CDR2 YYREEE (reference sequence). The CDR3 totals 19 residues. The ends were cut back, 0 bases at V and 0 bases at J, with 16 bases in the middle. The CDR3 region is CASSLGGLATTSGANVLTF. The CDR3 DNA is TGTGCCAGCAGCTTGGGAGGCCTAGCAACAACCTCTGGGGCCAACGTCCTGACTTTC.

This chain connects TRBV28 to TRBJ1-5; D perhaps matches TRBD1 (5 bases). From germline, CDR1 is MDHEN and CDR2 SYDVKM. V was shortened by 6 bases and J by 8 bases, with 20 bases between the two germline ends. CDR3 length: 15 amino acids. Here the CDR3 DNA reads TGTGCCAGCAGAGCGGGGCAGGGTAATTATGAGCCCCAGCATTTT. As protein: CASRAGQGNYEPQHF.

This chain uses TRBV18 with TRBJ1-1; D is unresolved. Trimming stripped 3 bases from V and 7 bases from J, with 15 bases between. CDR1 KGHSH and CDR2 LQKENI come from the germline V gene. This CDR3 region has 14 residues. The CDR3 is CASSPTGESLEAFF. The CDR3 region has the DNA TGTGCCAGCTCACCTACGGGAGAGTCCCTTGAAGCTTTCTTT.

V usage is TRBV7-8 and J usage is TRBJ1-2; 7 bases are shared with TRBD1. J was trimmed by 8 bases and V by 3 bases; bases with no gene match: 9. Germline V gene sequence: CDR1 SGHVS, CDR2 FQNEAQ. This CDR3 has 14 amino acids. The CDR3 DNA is TGTGCCAGCAGCTTGGGACAGCTCTTCGGAGGCTACACCTTC. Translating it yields CASSLGQLFGGYTF.

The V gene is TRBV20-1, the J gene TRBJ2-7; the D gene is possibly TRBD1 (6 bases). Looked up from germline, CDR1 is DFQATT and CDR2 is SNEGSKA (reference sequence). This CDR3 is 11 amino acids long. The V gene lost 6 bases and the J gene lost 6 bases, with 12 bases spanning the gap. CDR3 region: CSARRGSEQYF. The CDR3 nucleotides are TGCAGTGCAAGAAGGGGGAGCGAGCAGTACTTC.

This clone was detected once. CDR3: CATSKQGGSYEQYF. The CDR3 nucleotides are TGTGCCACCAGCAAACAGGGCGGCTCCTACGAGCAGTACTTC. The chain has TRBV15 and TRBJ2-7, with a possible D match to TRBD1 (6 bases). V shed 4 bases and J shed 0 bases, with 10 bases lying between them. This CDR3 has 14 residues. Germline V gene sequence: CDR1 LNHNV, CDR2 YYDKDF (reference sequence).

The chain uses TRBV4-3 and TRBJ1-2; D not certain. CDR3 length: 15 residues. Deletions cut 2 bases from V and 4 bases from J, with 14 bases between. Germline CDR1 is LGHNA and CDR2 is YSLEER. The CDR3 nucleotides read TGCGCCAGCAGCCAAAAACTGGGAGCGGGCTATGGCTACACCTTC. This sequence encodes CASSQKLGAGYGYTF.

CDR3 coding DNA: TGTGCCAGCAGTGTAGGACAGGGCGTCTGGTATGGCTACACCTTC. Amino acid sequence: CASSVGQGVWYGYTF. The chain carries TRBV28 and TRBJ1-2; 8 bases align to TRBD1. Germline V gene data show CDR1 as MDHEN and CDR2 as SYDVKM. The CDR3 is 15 residues long. V shed 5 bases and J 5 bases; nucleotides not matched to a gene: 10.

CDR3 sequence: CASSYIQTNEKLFF. CDR3 DNA sequence: TGTGCCAGCAGTTATATCCAGACTAATGAAAAACTGTTTTTT. The chain is built from TRBV6-5 and TRBJ1-4; D gene uncertain. This CDR3 contains 14 residues. The V end lost 3 bases, the J end lost 2 bases, and 7 bases lay between the germline ends. The germline gives CDR1 MNHEY, CDR2 SVGAGI.

The CDR3, as DNA: TGTGCCAGTAGTATAGAAGGGACTAGCGGGAGGACGAATGAGCAGTTCTTC. Amino acid sequence: CASSIEGTSGRTNEQFF. The rearrangement joins TRBV19 to TRBJ2-1; TRBD2 matches at 15 bases. The CDR3 is made up of 17 amino acids. Trimming at V came to 0 bases and at J to 7 bases, leaving 4 bases not matched to a gene. Looked up from germline, CDR1 is LNHDA and CDR2 is SQIVND (reference sequence).

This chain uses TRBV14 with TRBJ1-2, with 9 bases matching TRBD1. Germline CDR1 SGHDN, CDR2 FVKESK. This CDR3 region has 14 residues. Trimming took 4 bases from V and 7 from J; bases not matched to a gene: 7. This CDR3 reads CASSPSGQGRGYTF. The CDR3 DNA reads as TGTGCCAGCAGCCCTTCGGGACAGGGCCGTGGCTACACCTTC.

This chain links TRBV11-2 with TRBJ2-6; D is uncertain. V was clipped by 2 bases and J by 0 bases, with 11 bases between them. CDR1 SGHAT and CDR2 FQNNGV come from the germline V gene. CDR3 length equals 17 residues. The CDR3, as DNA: TGTGCCAGCAGCTTATATCTTAGGAGCTCTGGGGCCAACGTCCTGACTTTC. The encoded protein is CASSLYLRSSGANVLTF.

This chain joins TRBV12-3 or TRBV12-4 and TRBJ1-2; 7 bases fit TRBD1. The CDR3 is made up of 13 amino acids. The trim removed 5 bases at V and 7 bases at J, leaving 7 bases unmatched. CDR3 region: CASSHDHRGGYTF. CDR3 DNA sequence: TGTGCCAGCAGTCACGACCACAGGGGTGGCTACACCTTC.